This T cell receptor beta chain was identified in a study of T cell changes during pregnancy in multiple sclerosis. Generated by immunoSEQ multiplex PCR, the TCRdb table keeps only in-frame clones and is missing some. This sample has tens of thousands of clones; 90% to 95% occur once, and the top ten carry about 0.93%. This CDR3 has 14 residues. Per the germline V gene, CDR1 is KGHSH and CDR2 is LQKENI. V lost 4 bases, J lost 1 base, and 3 bases stayed unmatched. This sequence originates from a female donor with multiple sclerosis, enrolled in a pregnancy study. The material sequenced was peripheral blood, taken in the first trimester of pregnancy. The J gene is TRBJ1-1, the V gene TRBV18, with 7 bases matching TRBD1. CDR3 bases: TGTGCCAGCTCACACAGGGGTGGGAACACTGAAGCTTTCTTT. Residues: CASSHRGGNTEAFF.